This T cell receptor beta chain originates from a study of cytomegalovirus exposure and HLA in healthy donors. Points on this clone: Its target is not known.

Germline V gene sequence: CDR1 LNHDA, CDR2 SQIVND (reference sequence). Trimming removed 2 bases from V and 1 base from J; junction bases left unmatched: 1. The CDR3 has 15 residues. The study's findings and limits: Researchers reportedly found TCR beta sequences accurately predicted most subjects' HLA-A and HLA-B alleles. Cytomegalovirus-associated status was assigned to about 160 TCR beta chains.

Vbeta (60) and Jbeta (13) primers were used in the PCR. Clones were sequenced by immunoSEQ multiplex PCR, and TCRdb holds only the in-frame ones, with some missing. The sample data list 70,000 to 100,000 clones. Each donor was healthy, and each was a bone marrow donor. The sequenced sample was PBMCs. J is TRBJ2-1 and V is TRBV19, with 8 bases lining up with TRBD2. The TCR originated in a man between 18 and 29 years old in good health and CMV-seropositive. The CDR3 here is CASSIREGSYNEQFF. CDR3 coding DNA: TGTGCCAGTAGTATACGGGAGGGGTCCTACAATGAGCAGTTCTTC.